Sequencing of this TCR beta chain was carried out in a study of beta chain features in type 1 diabetes. Overall study findings and caveats: Patients' naive, central memory and Treg TCRB repertoires seemed closer to one another than those of healthy donors. Shorter TCRB CDR3s, moderately but significantly so, were found in Type 1 diabetes patients in all four CD4+ subsets.

What was sequenced were expressed TCRB transcripts, since all of the isolated RNA had been reverse transcribed. Method: immunoSEQ multiplex PCR; TCRdb's copy keeps in-frame clones and lacks some. The sample includes around 250,000 clones, roughly 24% of them seen just once. In this sample, this clone turned up a few times. Its antigen is currently unknown. Every participating donor gave one draw, a heparinised blood sample averaging around 100 mL. Sorting based on CD45RO/CCR7/CD25/CD127/CD95/CD27 separated CD4+ naive, central memory, regulatory and stem cell-like memory cells. Germline CDR1 reads SGHRS; CDR2 reads YFSETQ. The V end lost 4 bases, the J end lost 7 bases, and 15 bases lay between the germline ends. The CDR3 runs 13 residues.

Sequencing was performed on naive CD4+ T cells from blood. The chain carries TRBV5-1 and TRBJ2-7; tentative D call: TRBD1 (6 bases). This sequence originates from a woman in her twenties or thirties with type 1 diabetes. In nucleotides, the CDR3 is TGCGCCAGCAGCAACAGACCGGACAGAGAGCAGTACTTC. Residues: CASSNRPDREQYF.